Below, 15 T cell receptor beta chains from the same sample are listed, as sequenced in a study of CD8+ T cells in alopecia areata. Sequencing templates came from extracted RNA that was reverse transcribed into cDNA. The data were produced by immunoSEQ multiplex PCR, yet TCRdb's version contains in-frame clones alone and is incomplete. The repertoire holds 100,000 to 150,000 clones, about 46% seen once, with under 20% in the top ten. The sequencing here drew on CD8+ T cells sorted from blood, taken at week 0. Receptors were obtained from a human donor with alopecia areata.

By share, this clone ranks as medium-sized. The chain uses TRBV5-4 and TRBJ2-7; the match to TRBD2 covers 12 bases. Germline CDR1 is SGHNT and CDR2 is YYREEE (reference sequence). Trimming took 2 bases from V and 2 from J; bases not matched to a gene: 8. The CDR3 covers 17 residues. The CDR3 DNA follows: TGTGCCAGCAGCTTCCTGGCAGGACTAGCGGGGACCTACGAGCAGTACTTC. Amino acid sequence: CASSFLAGLAGTYEQYF.

The CDR3 spells CASSWGQAGQPQHF. The CDR3 region has the DNA TGTGCCAGCAGTTGGGGACAGGCGGGTCAGCCCCAGCATTTT. V gene TRBV6-5 combines with J gene TRBJ1-5, with TRBD1 matching 8 bases. Per the germline V gene, CDR1 is MNHEY and CDR2 is SVGAGI. Unmatched junction bases numbered 5, after V lost 4 bases and J lost 6 bases. This CDR3 region has 14 residues.

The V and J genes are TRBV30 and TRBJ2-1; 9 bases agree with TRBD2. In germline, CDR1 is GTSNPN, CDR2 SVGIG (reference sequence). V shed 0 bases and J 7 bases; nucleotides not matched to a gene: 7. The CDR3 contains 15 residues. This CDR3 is CAWSVSGGPGNEQFF. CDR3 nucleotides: TGTGCCTGGAGTGTTAGCGGGGGTCCGGGAAATGAGCAGTTCTTC.

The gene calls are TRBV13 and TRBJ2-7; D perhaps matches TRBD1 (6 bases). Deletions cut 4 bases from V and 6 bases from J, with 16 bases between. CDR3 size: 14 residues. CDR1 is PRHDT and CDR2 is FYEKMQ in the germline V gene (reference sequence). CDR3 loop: CASSYTGPPSEQYF. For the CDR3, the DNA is TGTGCCAGCAGCTATACAGGGCCACCCTCCGAGCAGTACTTC.

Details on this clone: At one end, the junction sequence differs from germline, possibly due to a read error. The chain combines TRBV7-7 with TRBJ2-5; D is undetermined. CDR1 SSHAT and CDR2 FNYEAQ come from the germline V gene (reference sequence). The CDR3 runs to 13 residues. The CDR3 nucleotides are TGTGCTAGCAGCCCCCGGACCTGGGAGACCCAGTACTTC. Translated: CASSPRTWETQYF.

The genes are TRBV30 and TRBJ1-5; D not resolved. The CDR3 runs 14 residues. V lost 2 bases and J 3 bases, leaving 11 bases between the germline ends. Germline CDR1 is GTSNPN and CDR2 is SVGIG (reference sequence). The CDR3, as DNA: TGTGCCTGGAGTCTAGACCACTTCAATCAGCCCCAGCATTTT. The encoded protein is CAWSLDHFNQPQHF.

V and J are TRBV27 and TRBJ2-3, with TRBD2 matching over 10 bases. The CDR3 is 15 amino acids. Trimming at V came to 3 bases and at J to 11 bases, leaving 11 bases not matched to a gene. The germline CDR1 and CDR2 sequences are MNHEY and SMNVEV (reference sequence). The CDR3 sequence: CASSLERGGIREQYF. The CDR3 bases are TGTGCCAGCAGTTTGGAGCGGGGGGGCATAAGAGAGCAGTATTTT.

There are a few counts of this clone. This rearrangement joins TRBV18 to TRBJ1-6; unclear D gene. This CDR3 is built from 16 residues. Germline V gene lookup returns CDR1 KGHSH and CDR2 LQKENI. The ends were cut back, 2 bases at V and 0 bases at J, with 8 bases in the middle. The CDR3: CASSPIRISYNSPLHF. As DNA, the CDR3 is TGTGCCAGCTCACCAATACGGATCTCCTATAATTCACCCCTCCACTTT.

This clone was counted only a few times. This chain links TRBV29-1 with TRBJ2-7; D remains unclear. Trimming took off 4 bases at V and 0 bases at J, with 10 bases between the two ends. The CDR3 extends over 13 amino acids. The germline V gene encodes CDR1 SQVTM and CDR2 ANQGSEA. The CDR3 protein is CSVVVTGSYEQYF. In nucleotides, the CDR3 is TGCAGCGTTGTAGTTACGGGCTCCTACGAGCAGTACTTC.

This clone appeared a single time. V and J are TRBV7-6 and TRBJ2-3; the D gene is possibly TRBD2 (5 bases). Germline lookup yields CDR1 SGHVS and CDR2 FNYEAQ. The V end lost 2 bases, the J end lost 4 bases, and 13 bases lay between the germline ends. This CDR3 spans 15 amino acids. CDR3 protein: CASSLLPEGADTQYF. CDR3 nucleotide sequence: TGTGCCAGCAGCTTACTCCCCGAGGGAGCAGATACGCAGTATTTT.

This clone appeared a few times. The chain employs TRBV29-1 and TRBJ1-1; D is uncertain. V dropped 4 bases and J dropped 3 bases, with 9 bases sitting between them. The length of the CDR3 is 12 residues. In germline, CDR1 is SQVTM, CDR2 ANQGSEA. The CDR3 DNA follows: TGCAGCGTTGTGCAGTTTTACACTGAAGCTTTCTTT. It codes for CSVVQFYTEAFF.

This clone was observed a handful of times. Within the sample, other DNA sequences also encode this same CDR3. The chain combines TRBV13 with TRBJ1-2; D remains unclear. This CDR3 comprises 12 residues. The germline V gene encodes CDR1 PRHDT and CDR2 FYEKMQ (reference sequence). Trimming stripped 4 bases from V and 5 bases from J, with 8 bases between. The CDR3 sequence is CASSSSGYGYTF. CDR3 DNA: TGTGCCAGCAGCTCCTCTGGATATGGCTACACCTTC.

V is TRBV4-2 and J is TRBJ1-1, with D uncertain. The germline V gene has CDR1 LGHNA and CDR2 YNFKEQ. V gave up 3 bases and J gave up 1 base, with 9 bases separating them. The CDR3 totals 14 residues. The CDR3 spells CASSQDLRNTEAFF. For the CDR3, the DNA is TGTGCCAGCAGCCAGGACCTGAGGAACACTGAAGCTTTCTTT.

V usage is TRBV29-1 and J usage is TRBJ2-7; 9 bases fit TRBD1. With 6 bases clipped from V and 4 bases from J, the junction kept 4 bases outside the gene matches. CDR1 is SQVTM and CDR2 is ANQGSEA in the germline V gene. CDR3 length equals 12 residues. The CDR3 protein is CSVVGQGYEQYF. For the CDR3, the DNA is TGCAGCGTCGTGGGACAGGGTTACGAGCAGTACTTC.

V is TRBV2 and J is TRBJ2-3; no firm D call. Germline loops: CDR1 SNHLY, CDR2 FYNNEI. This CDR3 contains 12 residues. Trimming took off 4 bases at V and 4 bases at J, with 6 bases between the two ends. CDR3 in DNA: TGTGCCAGCAGTGTATTTGCAGATACGCAGTATTTT. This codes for CASSVFADTQYF.